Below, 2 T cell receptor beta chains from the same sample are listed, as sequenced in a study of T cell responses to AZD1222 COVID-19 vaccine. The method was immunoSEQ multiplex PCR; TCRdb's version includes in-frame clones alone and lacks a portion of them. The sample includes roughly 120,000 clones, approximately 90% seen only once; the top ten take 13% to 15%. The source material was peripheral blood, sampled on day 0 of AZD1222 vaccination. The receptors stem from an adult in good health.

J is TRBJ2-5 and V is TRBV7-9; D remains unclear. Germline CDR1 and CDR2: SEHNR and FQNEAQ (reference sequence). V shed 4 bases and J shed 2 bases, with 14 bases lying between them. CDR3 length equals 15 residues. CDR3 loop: CASSSNYRVQETQYF. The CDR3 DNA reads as TGTGCCAGCAGCTCAAACTACAGAGTTCAAGAGACCCAGTACTTC.

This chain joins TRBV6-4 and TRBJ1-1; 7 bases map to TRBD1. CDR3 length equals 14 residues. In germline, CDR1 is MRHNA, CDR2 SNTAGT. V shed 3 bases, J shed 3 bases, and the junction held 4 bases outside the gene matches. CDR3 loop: CASSETGAHTEAFF. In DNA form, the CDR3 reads TGTGCCAGCAGTGAAACAGGGGCGCACACTGAAGCTTTCTTT.